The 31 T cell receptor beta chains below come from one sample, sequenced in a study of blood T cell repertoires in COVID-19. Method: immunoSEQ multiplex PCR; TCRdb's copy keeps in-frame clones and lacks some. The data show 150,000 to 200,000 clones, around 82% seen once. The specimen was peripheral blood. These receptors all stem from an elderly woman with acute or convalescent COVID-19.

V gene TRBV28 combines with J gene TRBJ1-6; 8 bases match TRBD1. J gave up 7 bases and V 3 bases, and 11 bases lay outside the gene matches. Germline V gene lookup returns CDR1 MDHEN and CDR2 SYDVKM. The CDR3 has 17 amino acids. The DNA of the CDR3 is TGTGCCAGCAGTTTGACAGGGGCCTTCCTTGGGAATTCACCCCTCCACTTT. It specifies CASSLTGAFLGNSPLHF. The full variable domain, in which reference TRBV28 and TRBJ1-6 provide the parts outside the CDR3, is DVKVTQSSRYLVKRTGEKVFLECVQDMDHENMFWYRQDPGLGLRLIYFSYDVKMKEKGDIPEGYSVSREKKERFSLILESASTNQTSMYLCASSLTGAFLGNSPLHFGNGTRLTVT.

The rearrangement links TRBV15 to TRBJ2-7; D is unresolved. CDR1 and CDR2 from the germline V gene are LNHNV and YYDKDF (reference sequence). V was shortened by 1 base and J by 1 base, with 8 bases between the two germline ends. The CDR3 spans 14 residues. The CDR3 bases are TGTGCCACCAGCAGAGCTCAGTATTCCTACGAGCAGTACTTC. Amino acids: CATSRAQYSYEQYF.

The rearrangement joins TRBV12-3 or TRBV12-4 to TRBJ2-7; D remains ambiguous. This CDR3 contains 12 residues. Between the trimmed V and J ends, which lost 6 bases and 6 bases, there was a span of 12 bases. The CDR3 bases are TGTGCCAGCAGCTCTGATTCCGGCGAGCAGTACTTC. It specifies CASSSDSGEQYF.

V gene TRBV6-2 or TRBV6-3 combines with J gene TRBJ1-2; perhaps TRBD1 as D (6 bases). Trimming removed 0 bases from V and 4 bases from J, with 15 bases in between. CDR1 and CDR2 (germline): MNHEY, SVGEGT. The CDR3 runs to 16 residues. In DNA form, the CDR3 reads TGTGCCAGCAGTTACTCGGCCGAGACAGGAATCTATGGCTACACCTTC. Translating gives CASSYSAETGIYGYTF.

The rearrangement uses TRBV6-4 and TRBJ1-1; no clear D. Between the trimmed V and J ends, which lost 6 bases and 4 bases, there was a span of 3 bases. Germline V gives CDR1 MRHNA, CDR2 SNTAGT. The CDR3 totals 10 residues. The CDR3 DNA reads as TGTGCCAGCAGGAGCACTGAAGCTTTCTTT. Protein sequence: CASRSTEAFF.

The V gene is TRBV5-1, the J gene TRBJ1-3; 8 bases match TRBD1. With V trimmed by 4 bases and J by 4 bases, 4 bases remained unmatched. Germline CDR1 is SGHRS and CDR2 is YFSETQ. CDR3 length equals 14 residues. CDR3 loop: CASSPGQVGNTIYF. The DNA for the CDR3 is TGCGCCAGCAGCCCGGGACAGGTGGGAAACACCATATATTTT.

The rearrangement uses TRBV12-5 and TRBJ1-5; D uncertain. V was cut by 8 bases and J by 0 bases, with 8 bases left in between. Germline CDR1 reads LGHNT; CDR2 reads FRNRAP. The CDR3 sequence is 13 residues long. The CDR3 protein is CASSTGSNQPQHF. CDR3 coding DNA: TGTGCTAGTTCCACGGGTAGCAATCAGCCCCAGCATTTT.

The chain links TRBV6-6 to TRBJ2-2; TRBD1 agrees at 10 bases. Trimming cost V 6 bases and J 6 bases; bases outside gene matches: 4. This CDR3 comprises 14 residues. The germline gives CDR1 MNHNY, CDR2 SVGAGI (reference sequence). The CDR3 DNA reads TGTGCCAGCAGCCGGACAGGGGGGGCCGGGGAGCTGTTTTTT. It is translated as CASSRTGGAGELFF.

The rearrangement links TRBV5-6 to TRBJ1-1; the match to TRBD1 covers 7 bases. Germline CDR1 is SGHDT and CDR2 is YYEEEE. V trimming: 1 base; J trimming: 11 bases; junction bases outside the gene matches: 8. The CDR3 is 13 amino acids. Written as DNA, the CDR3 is TGTGCCAGCAGCTTGTTGCCAGGGGGTGCGGCTTTCTTT. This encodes CASSLLPGGAAFF.

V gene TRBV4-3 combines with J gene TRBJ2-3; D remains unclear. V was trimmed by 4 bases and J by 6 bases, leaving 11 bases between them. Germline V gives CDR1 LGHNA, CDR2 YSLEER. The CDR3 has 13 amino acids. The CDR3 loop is CASSPGTRDTQYF. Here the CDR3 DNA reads TGCGCCAGCAGCCCCGGTACCCGGGATACGCAGTATTTT.

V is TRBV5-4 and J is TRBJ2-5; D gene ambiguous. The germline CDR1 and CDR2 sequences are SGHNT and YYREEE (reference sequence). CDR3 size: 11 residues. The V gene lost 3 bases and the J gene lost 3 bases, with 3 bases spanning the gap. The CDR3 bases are TGTGCCAGCAGCTCCAAAGAGACCCAGTACTTC. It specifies CASSSKETQYF.

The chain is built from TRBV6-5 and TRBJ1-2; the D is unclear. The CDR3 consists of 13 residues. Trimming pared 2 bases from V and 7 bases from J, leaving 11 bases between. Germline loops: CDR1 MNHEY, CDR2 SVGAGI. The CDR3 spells CASSYRRGVGYTF. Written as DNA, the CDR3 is TGTGCCAGCAGTTACAGGCGCGGGGTTGGCTACACCTTC.

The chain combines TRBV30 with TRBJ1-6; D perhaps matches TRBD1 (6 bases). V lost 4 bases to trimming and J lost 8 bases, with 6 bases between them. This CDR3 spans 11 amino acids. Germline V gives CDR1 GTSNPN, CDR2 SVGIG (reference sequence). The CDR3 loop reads CAWNRDSPLHF. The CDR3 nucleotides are TGTGCCTGGAACAGGGATTCACCCCTCCACTTT.

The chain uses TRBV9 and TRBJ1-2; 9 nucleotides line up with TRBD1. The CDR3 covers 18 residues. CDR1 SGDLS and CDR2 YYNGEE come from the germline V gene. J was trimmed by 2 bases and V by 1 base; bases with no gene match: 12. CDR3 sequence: CASSVKVGQGTTNYGYTF. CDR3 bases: TGTGCCAGCAGCGTAAAAGTAGGACAGGGGACTACCAACTATGGCTACACCTTC.

The CDR3 loop is CASSTTGAGANVLTF. The CDR3 coding sequence is TGTGCCAGTAGCACAACAGGGGCTGGGGCCAACGTCCTGACTTTC. The V and J genes are TRBV19 and TRBJ2-6; 7 nucleotides agree with TRBD1. Germline V gives CDR1 LNHDA, CDR2 SQIVND (reference sequence). The CDR3 runs to 15 residues. J was trimmed by 2 bases and V by 6 bases; bases with no gene match: 4.

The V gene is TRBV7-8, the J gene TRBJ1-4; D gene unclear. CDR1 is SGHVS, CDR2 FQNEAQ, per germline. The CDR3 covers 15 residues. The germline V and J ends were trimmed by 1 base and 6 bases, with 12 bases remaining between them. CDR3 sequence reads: CASSLGPLEYEKLFF. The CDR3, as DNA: TGTGCCAGCAGCTTAGGGCCCCTAGAGTATGAAAAACTGTTTTTT.

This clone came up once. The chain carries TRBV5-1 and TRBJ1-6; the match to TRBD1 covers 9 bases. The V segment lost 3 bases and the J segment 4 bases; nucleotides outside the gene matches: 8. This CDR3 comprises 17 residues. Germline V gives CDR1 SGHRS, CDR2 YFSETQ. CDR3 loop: CASSSSTGGRYNSPLHF. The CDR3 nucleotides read TGCGCCAGCAGCTCGTCGACAGGGGGTCGGTATAATTCACCCCTCCACTTT. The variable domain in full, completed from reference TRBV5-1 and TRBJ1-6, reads KAGVTQTPRYLIKTRGQQVTLSCSPISGHRSVSWYQQTPGQGLQFLFEYFSETQRNKGNFPGRFSGRQFSNSRSEMNVSTLELGDSALYLCASSSSTGGRYNSPLHFGNGTRLTVT.

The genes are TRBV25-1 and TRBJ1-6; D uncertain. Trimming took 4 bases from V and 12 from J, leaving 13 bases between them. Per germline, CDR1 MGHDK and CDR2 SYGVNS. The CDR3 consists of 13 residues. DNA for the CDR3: TGTGCCAGCAGTGCCCCCCCTCCAGTACCCCTCCACTTT. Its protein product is CASSAPPPVPLHF.

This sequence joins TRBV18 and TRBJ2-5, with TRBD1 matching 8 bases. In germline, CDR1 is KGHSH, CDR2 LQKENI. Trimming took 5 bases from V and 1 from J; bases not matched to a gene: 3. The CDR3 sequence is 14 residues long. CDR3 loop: CASSETGAQETQYF. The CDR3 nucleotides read TGTGCCAGCTCAGAGACAGGGGCCCAAGAGACCCAGTACTTC.

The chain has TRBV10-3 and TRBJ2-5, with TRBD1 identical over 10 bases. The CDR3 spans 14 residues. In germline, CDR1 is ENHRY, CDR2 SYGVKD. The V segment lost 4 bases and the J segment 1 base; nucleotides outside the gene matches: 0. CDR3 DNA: TGTGCCATCAGTGGGGACAGGGGCCAAGAGACCCAGTACTTC. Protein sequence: CAISGDRGQETQYF.

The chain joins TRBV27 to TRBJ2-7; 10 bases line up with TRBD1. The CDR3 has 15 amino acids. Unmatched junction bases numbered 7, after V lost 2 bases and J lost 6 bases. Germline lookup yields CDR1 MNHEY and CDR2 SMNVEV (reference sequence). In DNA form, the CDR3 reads TGTGCCAGCAGTTTACGGGGACAGGGGCAACTCGAGCAGTACTTC. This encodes CASSLRGQGQLEQYF.

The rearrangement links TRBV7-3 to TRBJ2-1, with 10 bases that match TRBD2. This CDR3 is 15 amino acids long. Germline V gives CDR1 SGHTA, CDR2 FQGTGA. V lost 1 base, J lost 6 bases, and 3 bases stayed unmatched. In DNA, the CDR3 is TGTGCCAGCAGCTTAAATCTAGCGGGAGCCAATGAGCAGTTCTTC. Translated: CASSLNLAGANEQFF.

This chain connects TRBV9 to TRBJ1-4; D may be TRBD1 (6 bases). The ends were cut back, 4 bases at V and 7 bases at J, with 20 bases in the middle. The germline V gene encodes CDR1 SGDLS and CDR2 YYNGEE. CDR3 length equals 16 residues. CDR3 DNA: TGTGCCAGCAGCCCCGGGGCAGGGGCTGATGGTGAAAAACTGTTTTTT. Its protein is CASSPGAGADGEKLFF.

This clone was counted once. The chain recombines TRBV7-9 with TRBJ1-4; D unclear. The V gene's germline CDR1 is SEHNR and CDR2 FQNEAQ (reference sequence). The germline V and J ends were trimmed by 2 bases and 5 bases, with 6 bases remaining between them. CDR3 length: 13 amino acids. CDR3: CASSLTGNEKLFF. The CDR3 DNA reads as TGTGCCAGCAGCTTAACGGGGAATGAAAAACTGTTTTTT.

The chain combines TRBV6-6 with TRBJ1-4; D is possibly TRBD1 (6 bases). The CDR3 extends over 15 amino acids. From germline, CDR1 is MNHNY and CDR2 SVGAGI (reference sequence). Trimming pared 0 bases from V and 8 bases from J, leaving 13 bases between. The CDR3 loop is CASSYSPQGQEKLFF. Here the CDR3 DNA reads TGTGCCAGCAGTTACTCCCCCCAGGGGCAGGAAAAACTGTTTTTT.

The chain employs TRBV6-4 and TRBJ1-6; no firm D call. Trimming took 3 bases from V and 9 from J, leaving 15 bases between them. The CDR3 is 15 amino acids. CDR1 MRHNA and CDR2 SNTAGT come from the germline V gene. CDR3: CASSEAPRGRSPLHF. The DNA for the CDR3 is TGTGCCAGCAGTGAGGCCCCCCGGGGTCGTTCACCCCTCCACTTT.

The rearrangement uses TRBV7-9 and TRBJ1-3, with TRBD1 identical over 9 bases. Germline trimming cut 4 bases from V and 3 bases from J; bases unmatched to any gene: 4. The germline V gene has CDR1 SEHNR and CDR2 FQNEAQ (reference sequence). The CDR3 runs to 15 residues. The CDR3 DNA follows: TGTGCCAGCAGCTGGGGACAGGGTGATGGAAACACCATATATTTT. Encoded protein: CASSWGQGDGNTIYF.

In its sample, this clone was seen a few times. CDR3 amino acids: CASSFRGRTEAFF. DNA for the CDR3: TGTGCCAGCAGCTTCAGGGGTCGGACTGAAGCTTTCTTT. The chain joins TRBV7-3 to TRBJ1-1; perhaps TRBD1 as D (6 bases). V shed 3 bases and J shed 5 bases, with 10 bases lying between them. In germline, CDR1 is SGHTA, CDR2 FQGTGA. The CDR3 is made up of 13 amino acids.

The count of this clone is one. CDR3 residues: CASSVRGGPGANVLTF. DNA of the CDR3: TGTGCCAGCAGTGTCCGGGGGGGCCCTGGGGCCAACGTCCTGACTTTC. V is TRBV2 and J is TRBJ2-6, with 8 bases identical to TRBD2. This CDR3 contains 16 residues. Germline values: CDR1 SNHLY, CDR2 FYNNEI. With V trimmed by 4 bases and J by 2 bases, 4 bases remained unmatched.

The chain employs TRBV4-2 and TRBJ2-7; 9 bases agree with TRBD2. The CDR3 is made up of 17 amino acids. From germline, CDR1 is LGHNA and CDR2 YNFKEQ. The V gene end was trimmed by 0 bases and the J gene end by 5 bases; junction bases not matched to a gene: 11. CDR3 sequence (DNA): TGTGCCAGCAGCCAAGATGGGGGTGCGGGAGGGCCGGACGAGCAGTACTTC. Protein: CASSQDGGAGGPDEQYF.

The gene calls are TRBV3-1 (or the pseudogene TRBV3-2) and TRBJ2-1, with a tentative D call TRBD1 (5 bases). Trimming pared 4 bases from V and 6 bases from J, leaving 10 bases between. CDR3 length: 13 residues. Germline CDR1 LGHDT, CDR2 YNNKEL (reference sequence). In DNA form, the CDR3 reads TGTGCCAGCAGCCCATTTAGGGGCAATGAGCAGTTCTTC. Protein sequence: CASSPFRGNEQFF.